This section outlines one T cell receptor (beta chain) sequence together with its context. No antigen is known for it. No much larger clone exists at a distance of one base, and base qualities are not known. The sequencer was an Illumina NovaSeq 6000. Using 5'RACE with constant-segment primers, TCRalpha and TCRbeta cDNA libraries were constructed, with sample barcodes and unique molecular identifiers added in the process. Trizol reagent was used to extract RNA from every sample. Library amplification was performed in two PCR steps, and a second sample barcode and Illumina TruSeq adapters were introduced in the second step. Sequencing of libraries was performed on an Illumina NovaSeq with 2 x 150 bp paired-end reads. The original methods were these. The reads were demultiplexed and collapsed into UMI-guided consensus sequences using migec v1.2.7. Using mixcr v2.1.11, UMI consensuses were aligned to TRA and TRB V and J templates and then assembled into clonotypes. A clonotype was counted as expanded or contracted only if both edgeR and NoisET called the change significant, with noise models trained on biological replicates. For edgeR calls, the thresholds were a false discovery rate-adjusted p below 0.01 and a log2 fold-change of 1. As an exploratory analysis of dynamics, PCA with hierarchical clustering was applied to max-normalized trajectories of the 1000 most abundant clonotypes. Each responding clone was given a CD4 or CD8 phenotype based on the CD4+ and CD8+ repertoires, which had been sequenced separately. The public reads were reprocessed in TCRdb via fastp at Q25 and MiXCR, keeping in-frame beta chains. Merged by CDR3 protein, the rows form single entries marked with the most common genes and DNA. It is TCRdb's table, rather than the study itself, that gives the V and J calls and clone size. The sample contains roughly 310,000 distinct CDR3 sequences, 15% to 20% of them found a single time. Of the sample, approximately 20% is held by the ten largest clones.

This entry is derived from a study of T-cell memory formation after mild COVID-19 (dated by TCRdb to the early 2020s). Broadly, across the study: TCR sequence clusters from the two donors were found to be largely donor specific. In a couple of donors, T-cell clones that expanded and contracted after mild COVID-19 were followed by sequencing TCRalpha and TCRbeta repertoires longitudinally. The cohort comprised two young, previously healthy adult volunteers, one female and one male. The full study reports these points: Contracting CD4+ clones turned up mainly in the CM and EM memory subsets, whereas EMRA was where CD8+ clones were enriched. Whether the second-wave clones peaking on day 37 were SARS-CoV-2 specific was not confirmed. From day 15 to 85, contracting clones showed balanced CD4/CD8 phenotypes, whereas a second wave of clones that expanded from day 15 to 37 leaned towards CD4+. Only two mild cases were covered by the study, and larger cohorts that include severe cases with pre-infection samples were considered necessary. The detection of some responding clones in pre-infection memory suggests that pre-existing cross-reactive memory T cells joined the SARS-CoV-2 response.

Ficoll-Paque density gradient centrifugation was the method used to isolate PBMCs. CDR1 and CDR2 were assigned from the germline V gene (reference sequence) as MNHEY and SMNVEV. Unmatched junction bases come to 8, with V trimmed by 5 bases and J by 0 bases. The CDR3 covers 18 residues, taking in both the cysteine and the phenylalanine. The only DNA kept is the CDR3, 54 bases in frame from the first base. The sequencing sample was made of PBMCs or a T cell subset sorted from them (not recorded which). This receptor was identified in a man aged 18 to 29 who had mild COVID-19 (a few samples of this study predate the infection). The sample titles of this study are shuffled in the database, so cell type and time point are left out; the donor was told from shared clones. The rearranged chain carries TRBV27 and TRBJ2-6, and TRBD1 matches 9 of the central bases. The DNA is as follows: TGTGCCAGCAGTCCCCGGGACAGGGCTTACTCTGGGGCCAACGTCCTGACTTTC. It translates to CASSPRDRAYSGANVLTF.